Listed below are T cell receptor beta chains from one sample, sequenced in a study of cytomegalovirus exposure and HLA in healthy donors. Assay: immunoSEQ multiplex PCR; the TCRdb copy retains only in-frame clones and omits some. The profile shows 150,000 to 250,000 clones, around three quarters of them singletons. Material for sequencing was PBMCs. The origin of the receptors is a man aged 25-40 years in good health and CMV-seronegative. Both conserved end residues are part of each CDR3.

CASSEGTIGYGYTF,TRBJ1-2,TRBV25-1
CSVDSGREQFF,TRBJ2-1,TRBV29-1
CASSLVGATDTQYF,TRBJ2-3,TRBV5-1
CASSSQGDTLNTEAFF,TRBJ1-1,TRBV6-5
CASSTGVDEQYF,TRBJ2-7,TRBV6-6
CASSREGNSNQPQHF,TRBJ1-5,TRBV5-1
CASGQGQIERLFF,TRBJ1-4,TRBV6-1
CASSWDRGPGNTIYF,TRBJ1-3,TRBV6-5
CASSLGFPGLNSPLHF,TRBJ1-6,TRBV7-3
CASSPGGAGGYTF,TRBJ1-2,TRBV7-9
CASSFTSSYEQYF,TRBJ2-7,TRBV5-1
CASSLGLGEAGELFF,TRBJ2-2,TRBV5-6
CASSYLAGDLGEQYF,TRBJ2-7,TRBV6-5
CASSVVSSGGNEQFF,TRBJ2-1,TRBV9